This TCR beta chain was recovered during a study of neoadjuvant nivolumab and ipilimumab in lung cancer. For the study at large: Nivolumab 3 mg/kg was given days 1, 15 and 29, plus ipilimumab 1 mg/kg day 1 in combination.

Concerning this clone: The antigen remains unidentified. This CDR3 is also generated by other DNA sequences in the sample.

Assay used: immunoSEQ multiplex PCR; TCRdb lists only in-frame clones, some missing. The table lists tens of thousands of clones, around 86% of them singletons. Study-wide results and limits: Pretherapy blood TCR richness correlated positively with resected tumor richness. From pretherapy to surgery, tumor richness and clonality rose with dual therapy.

The sequenced sample was tumor tissue, obtained after neoadjuvant nivolumab, alone or with ipilimumab, at or shortly before surgery. The TCR sequence derives from an adult with non-small cell lung cancer.

The CDR3 DNA sequence: TGTGCCAGCAGCTTAGACAGGGTGACCGGGGAGCTGTTTTTT. It specifies CASSLDRVTGELFF. V is TRBV11-1 and J is TRBJ2-2, with a tentative D call TRBD1 (6 bases). V lost 1 base and J lost 5, with 8 bases in between. CDR1 and CDR2 from the germline V gene are SGHAT and FQDESV (reference sequence). The CDR3 loop spans 14 amino acids.